This T cell receptor (beta chain) comes out of a study of spatial heterogeneity in lung cancer. TCRdb re-called the 5' RACE reads with MiXCR, one entry per CDR3 protein. The table has tens of thousands of distinct CDR3 sequences, roughly 4.9% seen once. This clonotype was seen ten or more times. Indicated time point: sample taken at primary tumor resection. The cohort: some 70 early-stage, untreated non-small cell lung cancer patients. This receptor was identified in a female donor with early-stage non-small cell lung cancer. Sequencing was performed on PBMCs, taken at surgery.

Written as DNA, the CDR3 is TGTGCCAGCACGACATTAGGAGCGGGGGGTAACGAGCAGTACTTC. Translating gives CASTTLGAGGNEQYF. This chain links TRBV7-9 with TRBJ2-7; TRBD2 agrees at 9 bases. V lost 7 bases and J lost 5; bases outside the gene matches: 12. The CDR3 spans 15 residues. The germline CDR1 and CDR2 sequences are SEHNR and FQNEAQ (reference sequence).